Following are 13 T cell receptor beta chains from one sample sequenced in a study of blood T cells in healthy people across ages. Using a J-beta primer mix together with a sample-barcoded 5' primer, a second PCR was run for about 6 to 11 cycles. Using its own MiXCR run on the 5' RACE reads, TCRdb lists one record per CDR3 protein. The table includes about 1.4 million distinct CDR3 sequences, approximately 59% detected once. Sequencing input: blood. The source of these receptors is a man between 18 and 29 years old in good health.

The chain has TRBV15 and TRBJ1-2, with 7 bases aligning to TRBD1. Germline CDR1 is LNHNV and CDR2 is YYDKDF (reference sequence). The CDR3 loop spans 16 amino acids. V lost 6 bases, J lost 8 bases, and 18 bases stayed unmatched. CDR3 loop: CATSDRTGRGFDGYTF. CDR3 nucleotide sequence: TGTGCCACCAGTGATCGGACAGGTCGGGGTTTCGACGGCTACACCTTC.

The chain joins TRBV9 to TRBJ1-2, with 8 bases identical to TRBD1. The germline CDR1 and CDR2 sequences are SGDLS and YYNGEE. The CDR3 covers 15 residues. Germline trimming cut 4 bases from V and 4 bases from J; bases unmatched to any gene: 9. This CDR3 is CASSPTDRVPYGYTF. CDR3 sequence (DNA): TGTGCCAGCAGCCCCACGGACAGGGTACCCTATGGCTACACCTTC.

This clonotype appeared a few times. The chain couples TRBV4-3 to TRBJ2-7; D is ambiguous. This CDR3 spans 16 amino acids. Trimming stripped 4 bases from V and 2 bases from J, with 18 bases between. Germline V gene sequence: CDR1 LGHNA, CDR2 YSLEER. CDR3 protein: CASSPSVPDGTYEQYF. The CDR3 bases are TGCGCCAGCAGCCCCTCTGTACCGGACGGAACCTACGAGCAGTACTTC.

This CDR3 reads CASSLWAVGQTKETQYF. In nucleotides, the CDR3 is TGCGCCAGCAGCTTGTGGGCTGTGGGACAGACTAAAGAGACCCAGTACTTC. The rearrangement uses TRBV5-1 and TRBJ2-5; TRBD1 aligns across 7 bases. There are 17 residues in the CDR3. V dropped 1 base and J dropped 3; count of bases not matched to a gene: 12. Germline CDR1 and CDR2: SGHRS and YFSETQ.

The J gene is TRBJ2-7, the V gene TRBV18, with D unresolved. The CDR3 loop spans 15 amino acids. V dropped 0 bases and J dropped 0 bases, with 9 bases sitting between them. Germline CDR1 KGHSH, CDR2 LQKENI. The CDR3 region has the DNA TGTGCCAGCTCACCACCGGGGTTTAGCTCCTACGAGCAGTACTTC. It specifies CASSPPGFSSYEQYF.

The V and J genes are TRBV12-3 or TRBV12-4 and TRBJ1-2; 9 nucleotides align to TRBD1. CDR3 length equals 14 residues. V shed 6 bases, J shed 6 bases, and the junction held 8 bases outside the gene matches. CDR3 bases: TGTGCCAGCAGGGGACAGGGAGTGTTAGATGGCTACACCTTC. It yields the protein CASRGQGVLDGYTF.

The rearrangement links TRBV12-3 or TRBV12-4 to TRBJ2-4; weak D call: TRBD2 (7 bases). This CDR3 comprises 14 residues. V was cut by 5 bases and J by 6 bases, with 14 bases left in between. The CDR3 protein is CASSRGGGINIQYF. CDR3 nucleotides: TGTGCCAGCAGTAGGGGAGGGGGTATAAACATTCAGTACTTC.

This clonotype was counted a few times. The rearrangement joins TRBV3-1 to TRBJ1-2; no definite D call. V was clipped by 1 base and J by 6 bases, with 6 bases between them. The germline V gene encodes CDR1 LGHDT and CDR2 YNNKEL (reference sequence). There are 12 residues in the CDR3. The CDR3 is CASSQAANGYTF. The CDR3 bases are TGTGCCAGCAGCCAAGCCGCCAATGGCTACACCTTC.

The V and J genes are TRBV9 and TRBJ1-2; tentatively, D is TRBD1 (5 bases). Trimming removed 3 bases from V and 4 bases from J, with 19 bases in between. CDR1 is SGDLS, CDR2 YYNGEE, per germline. This CDR3 is 16 amino acids long. The CDR3 nucleotides read TGTGCCAGCAGCGGAGGAGGGGTGGATGTGGTCTATGGCTACACCTTC. It codes for CASSGGGVDVVYGYTF.

Only one count was recorded for this clonotype. This CDR3 reads CASSETGRAKNIQYF. Written as DNA, the CDR3 is TGTGCCAGCAGTGAAACAGGGAGAGCCAAAAACATTCAGTACTTC. The chain has TRBV25-1 and TRBJ2-4, with D possibly being TRBD1 (6 bases). The germline gives CDR1 MGHDK, CDR2 SYGVNS. The CDR3 extends over 15 amino acids. Trimming removed 2 bases from V and 0 bases from J, with 8 bases in between. The variable domain in full, completed from reference TRBV25-1 and TRBJ2-4, reads EADIYQTPRYLVIGTGKKITLECSQTMGHDKMYWYQQDPGMELHLIHYSYGVNSTEKGDLSSESTVSRIRTEHFPLTLESARPSHTSQYLCASSETGRAKNIQYFGAGTRLSVL.

The rearrangement links TRBV27 to TRBJ2-3, with D possibly called TRBD1 or TRBD2 (5 bases each). Germline V lookup: CDR1 MNHEY, CDR2 SMNVEV (reference sequence). Trimming removed 4 bases at V and 2 bases at J, with 13 bases between. CDR3 length equals 15 residues. CDR3 loop: CASSSGTVNTDTQYF. In DNA form, the CDR3 reads TGTGCCAGCAGTTCAGGGACGGTCAACACAGATACGCAGTATTTT.

This chain connects TRBV6-6 to TRBJ1-5; no clear D gene. With 6 bases removed from V and 1 base from J, the gap between germline ends came to 13 bases. The CDR3 is 15 amino acids. CDR1 and CDR2 from the germline V gene are MNHNY and SVGAGI (reference sequence). The CDR3 DNA reads as TGTGCCAGCAGCCACGATCCGAGGAGCAATCAGCCCCAGCATTTT. This translates into CASSHDPRSNQPQHF.

The V gene is TRBV27, the J gene TRBJ1-1; TRBD1 agrees at 9 bases. This CDR3 spans 18 amino acids. CDR1 MNHEY and CDR2 SMNVEV come from the germline V gene (reference sequence). The ends lost 5 bases at V and 0 bases at J; junction bases unmatched: 13. The CDR3 sequence: CASSRRQGEGGMNTEAFF. For the CDR3, the DNA is TGTGCCAGCAGTAGACGACAGGGGGAGGGGGGAATGAACACTGAAGCTTTCTTT.